These 16 T cell receptor beta chains share one sample of origin, sequenced in a study of blood T cells in healthy people across ages. Through a sample-barcoded 5' primer and a J-beta primer mix, a second PCR was run for roughly 6 to 12 cycles. TCRdb called the 5' RACE reads again in MiXCR, with one record for every CDR3 protein. Counted here are about 730,000 distinct CDR3 sequences, roughly 43% occurring once; the ten biggest clones make up 20% to 25%. The source material was blood. These receptors all come from a woman in her fifties or sixties in good health.

This clonotype has more than one count but fewer than ten. The chain combines TRBV27 with TRBJ2-3, with 7 positions matching TRBD1. There are 14 residues in the CDR3. V was pared by 5 bases and J by 5 bases, with 7 bases of the junction left unmatched. Germline CDR1 reads MNHEY; CDR2 reads SMNVEV (reference sequence). DNA of the CDR3: TGTGCCAGCAGTGCCAACCAGGGGGTAGATACGCAGTATTTT. Translating it yields CASSANQGVDTQYF.

This clonotype was seen more than once but under ten times. This rearrangement joins TRBV20-1 to TRBJ2-5; D perhaps matches TRBD2 (7 bases). The CDR3 has 15 residues. V was clipped by 2 bases and J by 2 bases, with 15 bases between them. Germline V gene sequence: CDR1 DFQATT, CDR2 SNEGSKA (reference sequence). The CDR3 DNA follows: TGCAGTGCTAGAAGAGGGGGGGGCGGTCAAGAGACCCAGTACTTC. As protein: CSARRGGGGQETQYF.

CDR3: CASSGGLGGYNEQFF. CDR3 nucleotides: TGTGCCAGCAGTGGGGGACTAGGGGGATACAATGAGCAGTTCTTC. The chain recombines TRBV2 with TRBJ2-1, with TRBD2 matching over 8 bases. The CDR3 loop spans 15 amino acids. The trim removed 4 bases at V and 4 bases at J, leaving 6 bases unmatched. Germline assignment: CDR1 SNHLY and CDR2 FYNNEI.

The chain employs TRBV10-3 and TRBJ2-3; 9 bases match TRBD2. Germline V gives CDR1 ENHRY, CDR2 SYGVKD. There are 14 residues in the CDR3. V dropped 6 bases and J dropped 3; count of bases not matched to a gene: 4. The chain's CDR3 is CAIRAGGRTDTQYF. CDR3 nucleotides: TGTGCCATCAGAGCGGGAGGTAGAACAGATACGCAGTATTTT.

The chain carries TRBV10-3 and TRBJ1-4; 10 nucleotides line up with TRBD1. Losses at the gene ends were 1 base for V and 6 bases for J; bases not matched to a gene: 2. The CDR3 spans 15 residues. From germline, CDR1 is ENHRY and CDR2 SYGVKD. The DNA of the CDR3 is TGTGCCATCAGTGAGTTTGGACAGGGGGATGAAAAACTGTTTTTT. Translation gives CAISEFGQGDEKLFF.

The chain joins TRBV5-1 to TRBJ2-7; possible D gene TRBD2, 5 bases. The J call is in doubt because the DNA end fits TRBJ2-5 better. This CDR3 comprises 14 residues. Germline CDR1 is SGHRS and CDR2 is YFSETQ. The DNA for the CDR3 is TGCGCCAGCGGGTCTAGCCGTACCCAAGAGACCCAGTACTTC. Translated, it gives CASGSSRTQETQYF.

The rearrangement links TRBV6-1 to TRBJ1-3; no definite D call. Per the germline V gene, CDR1 is MNHNS and CDR2 is SASEGT. Trimming stripped 2 bases from V and 0 bases from J, with 5 bases between. The CDR3 has 14 residues. CDR3 protein: CASSERDSGNTIYF. In DNA, the CDR3 is TGTGCCAGCAGTGAAAGAGACTCTGGAAACACCATATATTTT.

In its sample, this clonotype was seen a few times. The chain employs TRBV20-1 and TRBJ1-2; TRBD1 agrees at 9 bases. The V and J ends lost 5 bases and 10 bases, in that order; junction bases with no gene match: 8. CDR1 is DFQATT, CDR2 SNEGSKA, per germline (reference sequence). There are 12 residues in the CDR3. CDR3 sequence reads: CSARPGQGTYTF. In nucleotides, the CDR3 is TGCAGTGCTCGGCCGGGACAGGGAACCTACACCTTC.

The V and J genes are TRBV3-1 and TRBJ1-2; D call uncertain. Germline V gives CDR1 LGHDT, CDR2 YNNKEL (reference sequence). This CDR3 spans 11 amino acids. Deletions cut 0 bases from V and 8 bases from J, with 4 bases between. In DNA form, the CDR3 reads TGTGCCAGCAGCCAAGACCTCGGCTACACCTTC. It encodes CASSQDLGYTF. The whole variable domain, remainder taken from reference TRBV3-1 and TRBJ1-2, is DTAVSQTPKYLVTQMGNDKSIKCEQNLGHDTMYWYKQDSKKFLKIMFSYNNKELIINETVPNRFSPKSPDKAHLNLHINSLELGDSAVYFCASSQDLGYTFGSGTRLTVV.

The chain is built from TRBV6-2 or TRBV6-3 and TRBJ1-2; TRBD1 might be the D (5 bases). Trimming removed 7 bases from V and 4 bases from J, with 19 bases in between. This CDR3 is built from 15 residues. In germline, CDR1 is MNHEY, CDR2 SVGEGT. The CDR3 DNA reads as TGTGCCAGCAACGATCTAATAAGGGACCCCTATGGCTACACCTTC. This codes for CASNDLIRDPYGYTF.

In its sample, this clonotype was seen a few times. This sequence joins TRBV20-1 and TRBJ1-2; 8 bases line up with TRBD1. The junction had 6 bases not matched to a gene; V was cut back by 8 bases and J by 7 bases. Germline V gene data show CDR1 as DFQATT and CDR2 as SNEGSKA (reference sequence). The CDR3 runs 11 residues. The CDR3 loop reads CSCAGTGGYTF. CDR3 nucleotide sequence: TGCAGTTGCGCCGGGACAGGTGGCTACACCTTC.

The J gene is TRBJ1-6, the V gene TRBV20-1; 9 bases match TRBD1. The J segment lost 12 bases and the V segment lost 3 bases, leaving 15 bases of the junction unmatched. The CDR3 covers 16 residues. Germline CDR1 reads DFQATT; CDR2 reads SNEGSKA (reference sequence). In DNA, the CDR3 is TGCAGTGCTAGTTTACAGGGGGCGTCGGGATTTTTACCCCTCCACTTT. Translated, it gives CSASLQGASGFLPLHF.

A note on this clonotype: This sequence may be a read error, since a much larger clone differs from it by one base. The V and J genes are TRBV7-6 and TRBJ2-5; 7 bases line up with TRBD1. Unmatched junction bases numbered 9, after V lost 1 base and J lost 7 bases. The length of the CDR3 is 15 residues. The germline CDR1 and CDR2 sequences are SGHVS and FNYEAQ. The CDR3 DNA reads as TGTGCCAGCAGCTTAGACTTTGGGACAGTAAGGACCCAGTACTTC. Translated: CASSLDFGTVRTQYF.

This clonotype has only a few counts. The chain links TRBV5-6 to TRBJ2-5; D is unresolved. This CDR3 spans 15 amino acids. With 4 bases removed from V and 2 bases from J, the gap between germline ends came to 15 bases. Germline loops: CDR1 SGHDT, CDR2 YYEEEE. CDR3 loop: CASSPLGLGQETQYF. The CDR3 nucleotides are TGTGCCAGCAGCCCCCTCGGCCTGGGACAAGAGACCCAGTACTTC.

The V gene is TRBV12-3 or TRBV12-4, the J gene TRBJ2-1; possibly TRBD2 for D (6 bases). The CDR3 has 13 residues. V shed 5 bases and J shed 12 bases, with 17 bases lying between them. The CDR3 spells CASSVGRAGWQFF. CDR3 DNA sequence: TGTGCCAGCAGTGTAGGACGAGCGGGCTGGCAGTTCTTC.

This clonotype occurred many times. The chain couples TRBV14 to TRBJ2-5; 7 nucleotides agree with TRBD2. Germline V CDR1 and CDR2: SGHDN, FVKESK. The CDR3 sequence is 15 residues long. With 0 bases clipped from V and 3 bases from J, the junction kept 4 bases outside the gene matches. The CDR3 DNA is TGTGCCAGCAGCCAAGACTTGCTAGCGGAAGAGACCCAGTACTTC. Translated, it gives CASSQDLLAEETQYF.